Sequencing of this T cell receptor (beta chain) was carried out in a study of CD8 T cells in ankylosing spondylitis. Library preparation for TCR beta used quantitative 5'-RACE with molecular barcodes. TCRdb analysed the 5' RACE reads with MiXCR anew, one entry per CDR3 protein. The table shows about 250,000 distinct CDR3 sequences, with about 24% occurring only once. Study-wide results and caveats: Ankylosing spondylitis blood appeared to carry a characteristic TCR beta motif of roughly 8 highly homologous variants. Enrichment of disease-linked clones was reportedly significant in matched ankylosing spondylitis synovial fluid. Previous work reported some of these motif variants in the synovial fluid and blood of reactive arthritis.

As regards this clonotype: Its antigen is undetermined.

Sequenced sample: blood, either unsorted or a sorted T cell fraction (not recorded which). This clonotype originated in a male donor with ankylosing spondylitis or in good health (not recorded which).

The CDR3 here is CASSLPRDAAGELFF. The CDR3 region has the DNA TGTGCCAGCAGTTTGCCGCGGGACGCAGCCGGGGAGCTGTTTTTT. V and J are TRBV12-3 or TRBV12-4 and TRBJ2-2, with D perhaps matching TRBD2 (6 bases). The CDR3 has 15 amino acids. V lost 3 bases and J 6 bases, leaving 14 bases between the germline ends.